These 30 T cell receptor beta chains came from one sample sequenced in a study of human CD8 memory T cell subsets. Preparation of the TCR beta libraries relied on UMI-labeled 5' RACE. From the 5' RACE reads, TCRdb called clonotypes with MiXCR, one entry per CDR3 protein. Of some 7,400 distinct CDR3 sequences detected, about 3.8% appear once; the ten largest clones hold about two fifths. The specimen was CD8+ T cells from PBMCs. All receptors come from a human donor in good health.

This clonotype was counted ten times or more. The DNA for the CDR3 is TGTGCCAGCAGTCCACGTCCGTACAGGGAGGATGGAAACACCATATATTTT. Its protein is CASSPRPYREDGNTIYF. The rearrangement uses TRBV12-3 or TRBV12-4 and TRBJ1-3, with D tentatively TRBD1 (6 bases). Trimming pared 5 bases from V and 3 bases from J, leaving 20 bases between. The CDR3 is made up of 17 amino acids.

This clonotype was detected many times. The CDR3 protein is CASSLFRASDYGYTF. The CDR3 nucleotides are TGTGCCAGCAGTTTATTTAGGGCCTCGGACTATGGCTACACCTTC. V is TRBV28 and J is TRBJ1-2, with unresolved D. Germline loops: CDR1 MDHEN, CDR2 SYDVKM. V dropped 1 base and J dropped 3 bases, with 12 bases sitting between them. This CDR3 contains 15 residues.

This chain uses TRBV3-1 with TRBJ2-2; 9 nucleotides agree with TRBD1. The CDR3 contains 18 residues. Germline V gives CDR1 LGHDT, CDR2 YNNKEL (reference sequence). V lost 0 bases, J lost 6 bases, and 11 bases stayed unmatched. This CDR3 reads CASSQEHGRTGEAGELFF. The CDR3 nucleotides read TGTGCCAGCAGCCAAGAACATGGGCGGACAGGGGAAGCCGGGGAGCTGTTTTTT.

At least ten counts were recorded for this clonotype. The J gene is TRBJ1-1, the V gene TRBV30, with D unresolved. The germline CDR1 and CDR2 sequences are GTSNPN and SVGIG (reference sequence). Trimming removed 0 bases at V and 3 bases at J, with 8 bases between. CDR3 length equals 13 residues. The CDR3 region is CAWSVTAYTEAFF. The CDR3 nucleotides read TGTGCCTGGAGTGTAACAGCCTACACTGAAGCTTTCTTT.

This clonotype has at least ten counts. The chain recombines TRBV2 with TRBJ2-1; 7 bases fit TRBD1. The CDR3 extends over 16 amino acids. Per the germline V gene, CDR1 is SNHLY and CDR2 is FYNNEI. The ends lost 7 bases at V and 0 bases at J; junction bases unmatched: 9. The CDR3: CASTRDSGYSYNEQFF. The CDR3 DNA follows: TGTGCCAGCACCCGGGACAGTGGATACTCCTACAATGAGCAGTTCTTC.

This clonotype was seen a handful of times. The chain carries TRBV21-1 and TRBJ1-1. TRBV21-1 is a documented pseudogene. This CDR3 comprises 19 residues. The CDR3: CASSKVPAETGGMNTEAFF. DNA for the CDR3: TGTGCCAGCAGCAAAGTTCCGGCGGAGACCGGTGGGATGAACACTGAAGCTTTCTTT.

This clonotype has a count of ten or more. The V gene is TRBV6-5, the J gene TRBJ1-5; D not certain. The CDR3 runs to 13 residues. Germline CDR1 is MNHEY and CDR2 is SVGAGI. V gave up 6 bases and J gave up 7 bases, with 13 bases separating them. This chain's CDR3 is CASSISRAQPQHF. DNA for the CDR3: TGTGCCAGCAGCATTTCGAGGGCACAGCCCCAGCATTTT.

In its sample, this clonotype was seen a few times. V usage is TRBV2 and J usage is TRBJ2-7, with D perhaps assigned TRBD1 or TRBD2 (5 bases each). The V gene's germline CDR1 is SNHLY and CDR2 FYNNEI. CDR3 length: 12 amino acids. V was pared by 7 bases and J by 6 bases, with 13 bases between. The DNA for the CDR3 is TGTGCCAGCACCGCTGAGGGGCTCGAGCAGTACTTC. This translates into CASTAEGLEQYF.

This clonotype has just a few counts. This sequence joins TRBV4-1 and TRBJ2-5, with D possibly TRBD2 on 6 matching bases. Per germline, CDR1 MGHRA and CDR2 YSYEKL. The CDR3 is 15 amino acids. V shed 3 bases and J shed 3 bases, with 14 bases lying between them. The chain's CDR3 is CASSHRIPGEETQYF. The CDR3, as DNA: TGCGCCAGCAGCCATCGAATCCCGGGGGAAGAGACCCAGTACTTC.

This clonotype was recorded a few times. This chain links TRBV15 with TRBJ2-7; D possibly corresponds to TRBD1 (5 bases). CDR1 and CDR2 from the germline V gene are LNHNV and YYDKDF (reference sequence). The CDR3 loop spans 15 amino acids. V lost 0 bases, J lost 0 bases, and 9 bases lay in between. The CDR3 bases are TGTGCCACCAGCAGAGATTGGGGCAGCTCCTACGAGCAGTACTTC. It translates to CATSRDWGSSYEQYF.

This clonotype was detected many times. The genes are TRBV4-3 and TRBJ2-5; 8 bases align to TRBD2. The CDR3 spans 16 residues. In germline, CDR1 is LGHNA, CDR2 YSLEER. Trimming took 3 bases from V and 7 from J; bases not matched to a gene: 13. The CDR3 here is CASSQDAPGSGGTQYF. The CDR3, as DNA: TGCGCCAGCAGCCAGGATGCACCTGGAAGCGGGGGGACCCAGTACTTC.

This clonotype was found many times. This chain links TRBV10-3 with TRBJ1-6; D gene uncertain. CDR3 length equals 16 residues. V gave up 0 bases and J gave up 8 bases, with 14 bases separating them. CDR1 is ENHRY, CDR2 SYGVKD, per germline. The CDR3: CAISESGNSGDSPLHF. CDR3 nucleotide sequence: TGTGCCATCAGTGAGTCGGGAAACAGCGGAGATTCACCCCTCCACTTT.

This clonotype was detected ten times or more. This chain links TRBV29-1 with TRBJ2-7; 11 positions agree with TRBD1. Trimming cost V 5 bases and J 3 bases; bases outside gene matches: 6. The CDR3 loop spans 14 amino acids. The germline CDR1 and CDR2 sequences are SQVTM and ANQGSEA. For the CDR3, the DNA is TGCAGCGTTCAACGCGGGACAGGGGGCTACGAGCAGTACTTC. Translating gives CSVQRGTGGYEQYF.

This clonotype was found a few times. This chain joins TRBV5-1 and TRBJ2-5; weak D call: TRBD2 (5 bases). The CDR3 is made up of 14 amino acids. Per germline, CDR1 SGHRS and CDR2 YFSETQ. V was clipped by 6 bases and J by 5 bases, with 17 bases between them. The chain's CDR3 is CASNPRDWVETQYF. The DNA of the CDR3 is TGCGCCAGCAACCCACGGGATTGGGTGGAGACCCAGTACTTC. The complete variable domain, with remaining parts taken from reference TRBV5-1 and TRBJ2-5, reads KAGVTQTPRYLIKTRGQQVTLSCSPISGHRSVSWYQQTPGQGLQFLFEYFSETQRNKGNFPGRFSGRQFSNSRSEMNVSTLELGDSALYLCASNPRDWVETQYFGPGTRLLVL.

There are many counts of this clonotype. The gene calls are TRBV12-3 or TRBV12-4 and TRBJ2-7, with D possibly TRBD2 on 5 matching bases. V lost 5 bases to trimming and J lost 7 bases, with 9 bases between them. This CDR3 contains 11 residues. The CDR3 DNA is TGTGCCAGCAGTGGAGGTCCGGAGCAGTACTTC. Translated, it gives CASSGGPEQYF.

This clonotype occurred a few times. The genes are TRBV4-1 and TRBJ1-1; possibly TRBD1 for D (6 bases). This CDR3 is 14 amino acids long. Trimming pared 2 bases from V and 4 bases from J, leaving 11 bases between. CDR1 and CDR2 (germline): MGHRA, YSYEKL. CDR3 DNA sequence: TGCGCCAGCAGCCAAAAAAGGGGGACCACTGAAGCTTTCTTT. Residues: CASSQKRGTTEAFF.

This clonotype was seen repeatedly, ten times or more. The chain is built from TRBV7-9 and TRBJ2-7, with D hard to call. CDR3 size: 12 residues. In germline, CDR1 is SEHNR, CDR2 FQNEAQ (reference sequence). The germline V and J ends were trimmed by 5 bases and 7 bases, with 12 bases remaining between them. For the CDR3, the DNA is TGTGCCAGCAGCCCCCCGACTGGGGAGCAGTACTTC. This gives the protein CASSPPTGEQYF.

The gene calls are TRBV7-9 and TRBJ2-7, with D unclear. Germline V lookup: CDR1 SEHNR, CDR2 FQNEAQ (reference sequence). CDR3 length: 12 residues. V was trimmed by 3 bases and J by 2 bases, leaving 5 bases between them. In DNA, the CDR3 is TGTGCCAGCAGCTTCCGTCCCTACGAGCAGTACTTC. It codes for CASSFRPYEQYF.

This clonotype was counted ten times or more. This CDR3 reads CSARGTGGLNSPLHF. The CDR3 region has the DNA TGCAGTGCTAGAGGGACAGGGGGCTTGAATTCACCCCTCCACTTT. The gene calls are TRBV20-1 and TRBJ1-6; 11 bases are a match to TRBD1. CDR3 size: 15 residues. The J segment lost 7 bases and the V segment lost 1 base, leaving 3 bases of the junction unmatched. Germline values: CDR1 DFQATT, CDR2 SNEGSKA (reference sequence).

This clonotype counts as medium-sized. This chain uses TRBV7-6 with TRBJ2-2, with TRBD1 matching over 8 bases. Germline V gene sequence: CDR1 SGHVS, CDR2 FNYEAQ. V was pared by 1 base and J by 6 bases, with 13 bases of the junction left unmatched. The CDR3 extends over 18 amino acids. The CDR3 loop reads CASSLGFEAGGASGELFF. The CDR3 DNA reads as TGTGCCAGCAGCTTAGGGTTTGAGGCAGGGGGCGCCTCCGGGGAGCTGTTTTTT. The entire variable domain, with the rest obtained from reference TRBV7-6 and TRBJ2-2, is as follows: GAGVSQSPRYKVTKRGQDVALRCDPISGHVSLYWYRQALGQGPEFLTYFNYEAQQDKSGLPNDRFSAERPEGSISTLTIQRTEQRDSAMYRCASSLGFEAGGASGELFFGEGSRLTVL.

The chain combines TRBV18 with TRBJ2-1; TRBD2 matches 7 bases. The CDR3 contains 17 residues. V dropped 3 bases and J dropped 4; count of bases not matched to a gene: 12. The germline V gene has CDR1 KGHSH and CDR2 LQKENI. This CDR3 reads CASSPVELRERYNEQFF. CDR3 DNA: TGTGCCAGCTCACCGGTGGAGTTGCGGGAGCGGTACAATGAGCAGTTCTTC.

This clonotype was counted many times. This chain connects TRBV9 to TRBJ1-3, with 8 bases aligning to TRBD1. CDR1 is SGDLS and CDR2 is YYNGEE in the germline V gene. The trim removed 0 bases at V and 1 base at J, leaving 0 bases unmatched. The CDR3 covers 15 residues. CDR3 sequence reads: CASSVGTGSGNTIYF. As DNA, the CDR3 is TGTGCCAGCAGCGTAGGGACAGGGTCTGGAAACACCATATATTTT.

This clonotype was counted a few times. The J gene is TRBJ2-1, the V gene TRBV11-2; weak D call: TRBD1 (6 bases). The CDR3 sequence is 19 residues long. CDR1 and CDR2 from the germline V gene are SGHAT and FQNNGV. V was shortened by 0 bases and J by 2 bases, with 20 bases between the two germline ends. Here the CDR3 reads CASSLDRIPGTHAYNEQFF. CDR3 sequence (DNA): TGTGCCAGCAGCTTAGATAGGATCCCTGGGACACACGCCTACAATGAGCAGTTCTTC.

In this sample, this clonotype turned up many times. The genes are TRBV24-1 and TRBJ2-1, with D hard to call. The CDR3 consists of 14 residues. Deletions cut 2 bases from V and 0 bases from J, with 4 bases between. The V gene's germline CDR1 is KGHDR and CDR2 SFDVKD. CDR3 sequence (DNA): TGTGCCACCAGTGATTATGGCTCCTACAATGAGCAGTTCTTC. Protein product: CATSDYGSYNEQFF.

This clonotype was seen a handful of times. The chain employs TRBV28 and TRBJ2-7, with 11 positions matching TRBD1. J gave up 12 bases and V 4 bases, and 11 bases lay outside the gene matches. The CDR3 runs to 14 residues. Germline assignment: CDR1 MDHEN and CDR2 SYDVKM. This CDR3 reads CASSSGQGAYEVYF. DNA for the CDR3: TGTGCCAGCAGTTCAGGACAGGGGGCTTACGAGGTGTACTTC. Together with reference TRBV28 and TRBJ2-7, the CDR3 gives the full variable domain: DVKVTQSSRYLVKRTGEKVFLECVQDMDHENMFWYRQDPGLGLRLIYFSYDVKMKEKGDIPEGYSVSREKKERFSLILESASTNQTSMYLCASSSGQGAYEVYFGPGTRLTVT.

This clonotype was seen ten or more times. The chain recombines TRBV3-1 with TRBJ1-2, with 8 bases matching TRBD1. The CDR3 has 14 amino acids. CDR1 is LGHDT and CDR2 is YNNKEL in the germline V gene (reference sequence). Trimming at V came to 4 bases and at J to 4 bases, leaving 5 bases not matched to a gene. Written as DNA, the CDR3 is TGTGCCAGCAGCCGGGACAGGTATTCCTATGGCTACACCTTC. Protein sequence: CASSRDRYSYGYTF.

A word on this clonotype: Being one base from a much bigger clone, this may be a read error. The chain is built from TRBV3-1 and TRBJ2-7, with D perhaps TRBD1 or TRBD2 (5 bases each). V was shortened by 5 bases and J by 5 bases, with 13 bases between the two germline ends. From germline, CDR1 is LGHDT and CDR2 YNNKEL (reference sequence). The CDR3 runs 13 residues. CDR3 sequence reads: CASSLRGLDEQYF. In DNA, the CDR3 is TGTGCCAGCAGCTTGAGGGGTCTCGACGAGCAGTACTTC.

This clonotype ranks as medium-sized. The rearrangement joins TRBV7-9 to TRBJ2-1, with TRBD1 identical over 9 bases. V was pared by 6 bases and J by 5 bases, with 11 bases of the junction left unmatched. CDR3 length: 16 residues. Germline loops: CDR1 SEHNR, CDR2 FQNEAQ (reference sequence). The CDR3 region is CASSVARDRADNEQFF. The CDR3 coding sequence is TGTGCCAGCAGTGTCGCCCGGGACAGGGCTGACAATGAGCAGTTCTTC.

In its sample, this clonotype ranks as large. The rearrangement links TRBV4-3 to TRBJ2-6; D possibly corresponds to TRBD1 (6 bases). V was cut by 0 bases and J by 0 bases, with 21 bases left in between. The germline V gene has CDR1 LGHNA and CDR2 YSLEER. The CDR3 is made up of 21 amino acids. This CDR3 reads CASSQDHGPDSLFSGANVLTF. Here the CDR3 DNA reads TGCGCCAGCAGCCAAGATCACGGCCCGGACAGCCTTTTCTCTGGGGCCAACGTCCTGACTTTC.

This clonotype is medium-sized (0.01 to 0.1%) in the sample. The genes are TRBV4-2 and TRBJ2-6; D not resolved. The V end lost 0 bases, the J end lost 2 bases, and 8 bases lay between the germline ends. The germline gives CDR1 LGHNA, CDR2 YNFKEQ. The CDR3 contains 16 residues. CDR3 DNA: TGTGCCAGCAGCCAAGATTCAGGTACTGGGGCCAACGTCCTGACTTTC. Its translation is CASSQDSGTGANVLTF.